This TCR beta chain was captured by sequencing in a study of T cell clones after liver transplantation. Comment on this clone: Its cognate antigen is unknown.

The length of the CDR3 is 14 residues. V lost 5 bases and J 1 base, leaving 9 bases between the germline ends. The germline CDR1 and CDR2 sequences are SGHRS and YFSETQ. Findings of the study overall: A significant post-transplant drop in circulating graft-donor-reactive CD4 TCRbeta sequences occurred in most of the 8 subjects. A larger donor-reactive than third-party decline suggested partial antigen-specific deletion.

The data were produced by immunoSEQ multiplex PCR, yet TCRdb's version contains in-frame clones alone and is incomplete. This table has 55,000 to 75,000 clones, about 92% appearing once. V gene TRBV5-1 combines with J gene TRBJ2-2; tentatively, D is TRBD1 (5 bases). The sample in question was CD4+ T cells from blood, obtained less than 28 months after liver transplant. This TCR was sampled from a human patient who received a liver transplant. Some T cells could come from the graft donor. CDR3 residues: CASRDTMNTGELFF. The CDR3 bases are TGCGCCAGCAGGGACACTATGAACACCGGGGAGCTGTTTTTT.